This TCR beta chain stems from a study of blood T cell repertoires in COVID-19. Looking at the study overall: For recovered donors of Cohort 3, there were two negative PCRs, clearance, or symptom resolution.

The junction had 8 bases not matched to a gene; V was cut back by 6 bases and J by 8 bases. This CDR3 is built from 13 residues. Original methodology: Amplified reference gene primers provided the basis for estimating nucleated cell counts. The assay was immunoSEQ multiplex PCR, and TCRdb's table has in-frame clones only and misses some. V and J calls and clone size come straight from that table; D and trimming were deduced from the DNA. The table records around 200,000 clones, about nine tenths of them present only once. Grouping used clinical history reported by participants in a survey and questionnaire.

Specimen: PBMCs or T cells enriched from blood (not recorded which). The source of this sequence is a woman in her 50s in a cohort exposed to, infected with or recovered from COVID-19 (not recorded which). The chain couples TRBV12-3 or TRBV12-4 to TRBJ1-2; 8 bases fit TRBD1. Written as DNA, the CDR3 is TGTGCCAGCAGCACGACAGGGGTGGGAGGCTACACCTTC. Amino acid sequence: CASSTTGVGGYTF.